The rows below give T cell receptor beta chains drawn from one sample of a study of T cell changes during pregnancy in multiple sclerosis. Data came from immunoSEQ multiplex PCR; TCRdb stores just in-frame clones and leaves some out. The data hold about 44,000 clones, with 94% observed a single time. This material consisted of CD4+ T cells from peripheral blood mononuclear cells, taken in the first trimester of pregnancy. The source of these receptors is a female donor with multiple sclerosis, enrolled in a pregnancy study. CDR3s include the opening cysteine and the closing phenylalanine or tryptophan. A D gene is named only where the DNA matches it firmly. Where a row states a size, it is once, few, many or the class of an expanded clone; other rows omit it.

once | TRBJ1-2 | - | TRBV27 | TGTGCCAGCAGTTTTCGGGGGGCAAGGACGGAAGGCTACACCTTC | CASSFRGARTEGYTF
few | TRBJ2-5 | - | TRBV5-1 | TGCGCCAGCAGCTTGACGGCGGCACAAGAGACCCAGTACTTC | CASSLTAAQETQYF
once | TRBJ2-3 | - | TRBV6-1 | TGTGCCAGCAGGGGGGGGAGGGACAACACAGATACGCAGTATTTT | CASRGGRDNTDTQYF
- | TRBJ1-1 | - | TRBV9 | TGTGCCAGCAGCGTAGGGACCGGGGGGAAGATGAACACTGAAGCTTTCTTT | CASSVGTGGKMNTEAFF
medium-sized | TRBJ2-3 | TRBD2 | TRBV30 | TGTGCCTGGATGGGGACTAGCGGGGTTCAAGGCACAGATACGCAGTATTTT | CAWMGTSGVQGTDTQYF
- | TRBJ1-5 | - | TRBV19 | TGTGCCAGTCTAGGCCGGGATTATCGCAATCAGCCCCAGCATTTT | CASLGRDYRNQPQHF
- | TRBJ2-5 | TRBD2 | TRBV7-3 | TGTGCCAGCAGCTTAACTAGCGGGGGGAACCAAGAGACCCAGTACTTC | CASSLTSGGNQETQYF
once | TRBJ1-2 | - | TRBV7-9 | TGTGCCAGCAGCTTAACAGACTATGGCTACACCTTC | CASSLTDYGYTF
- | TRBJ1-1 | - | TRBV6-5 | TGTGCCAGCAGATCTCTTGGAGGTAACACTGAAGCTTTCTTT | CASRSLGGNTEAFF
- | TRBJ1-2 | - | TRBV5-1 | TGCGCCAGCAGCCGAGGGCCAGAGGATGGCTACACCTTC | CASSRGPEDGYTF
- | TRBJ2-7 | - | TRBV30 | TGTGCCTGGGCCGAAAAAGGAGGGGCCACCTACGAGCAGTACTTC | CAWAEKGGATYEQYF
- | TRBJ2-5 | - | TRBV7-2 | TGTGCCAGCAGCTTACAGCTAGCGCTTAGGGGTGAGACCCAGTACTTC | CASSLQLALRGETQYF
few | TRBJ2-3 | TRBD2 | TRBV19 | TGTGCCAGTAGTATTAACGGACTAGCGGGGGGAACCGGTAGCACAGATACGCAGTATTTT | CASSINGLAGGTGSTDTQYF
- | TRBJ2-1 | - | TRBV6-5 | TGTGCCAGCACACCCCGAGGCAGATTCTACAATGAGCAGTTCTTC | CASTPRGRFYNEQFF
- | TRBJ1-2 | - | TRBV5-6 | TGTGCCAGCAACGAGAACAGGGTCAACTATGGCTACACCTTC | CASNENRVNYGYTF
- | TRBJ2-1 | - | TRBV19 | TGTGCCAGTAGTATCTCGGGGAGAGCTTACAATGAGCAGTTCTTC | CASSISGRAYNEQFF
- | TRBJ2-5 | TRBD1 | TRBV9 | TGTGCCAGCAGCGTAGACCCAGGGGGCCAAGAGACCCAGTACTTC | CASSVDPGGQETQYF
- | TRBJ2-2 | - | TRBV6-4 | TGTGCCAGCAGCCCACAGGGAGCCACCGGGGAGCTGTTTTTT | CASSPQGATGELFF
- | TRBJ1-4 | - | TRBV4-2 | TGTGCCAGCAGCCCTCCGGAGGCGGCTAATGAAAAACTGTTTTTT | CASSPPEAANEKLFF
- | TRBJ2-5 | TRBD2 | TRBV27 | TGTGCCAGCAGTTTCGTTCCCCTAGCGGGGGGGCGGTCGGAGACCCAGTACTTC | CASSFVPLAGGRSETQYF
once | TRBJ1-5 | - | TRBV5-1 | TGCGCCAGCAGAGCGGACGGTAGCAATCAGCCCCAGCATTTT | CASRADGSNQPQHF
- | TRBJ2-3 | - | TRBV7-3 | TGTGCCAGCAGCCTACCGGGAGATACGCAGTATTTT | CASSLPGDTQYF
once | TRBJ1-1 | - | TRBV7-7 | TGTGCTAGCAGCTTGTCAGAGAACACTGAAGCTTTCTTT | CASSLSENTEAFF
- | TRBJ2-2 | - | TRBV30 | TGTGCCTGGAGTGTTAGGGGGGGGGTGCTGAACACCGGGGAGCTGTTTTTT | CAWSVRGGVLNTGELFF
few | TRBJ1-6 | TRBD1 | TRBV29-1 | TGCAGCGTCCGGGACAGGGCCGATTCACCCCTCCACTTT | CSVRDRADSPLHF
- | TRBJ1-6 | TRBD1 | TRBV7-9 | TGTGCCAGCAGGACTGACAGGGCTAATTCACCCCTCCACTTT | CASRTDRANSPLHF
- | TRBJ2-5 | - | TRBV1 | TGCACCAGCAGCCCCAGGGTCCCCGCGGGGGTATTGGCCCAGTACTTC | CTSSPRVPAGVLAQYF
- | TRBJ1-5 | - | TRBV6-1 | TGTGCCAGCAGGTTAAGCAATCAGCCCCAGCATTTT | CASRLSNQPQHF
- | TRBJ1-1 | - | TRBV2 | TGTGCCAGCAGCGTGACACCTATGAACACTGAAGCTTTCTTT | CASSVTPMNTEAFF
- | TRBJ2-2 | - | TRBV6-5 | TGTGCCAGCAGTTACTCGATAGGGGTCACCGGGGAGCTGTTTTTT | CASSYSIGVTGELFF
- | TRBJ1-2 | - | TRBV7-2 | TGTGCCAGCAGCTTAACCACACTAGGTGACTATGGCTACACCTTC | CASSLTTLGDYGYTF